The source of this T cell receptor (beta chain) is a study of blood T cell repertoires in COVID-19. This clone appeared a single time. Sequenced by immunoSEQ multiplex PCR; TCRdb stores in-frame clones only, minus some. The sample gives under 300,000 clones, about 90% of which show up once; 1.2% is in the top ten. Participants' reported clinical history set cohort assignment. The CDR3 extends over 10 amino acids. Trimming shortened V by 7 bases and J by 4 bases, and 6 bases separated the two germline ends. CDR1 SQVTM and CDR2 ANQGSEA come from the germline V gene. The receptor was isolated from a human donor in a cohort exposed to, infected with or recovered from COVID-19 (not recorded which). The donor label of this sample is uncertain. This chain joins TRBV29-1 and TRBJ2-3; D remains ambiguous. Sequencing was carried out using PBMCs or T cells enriched from blood (not recorded which). CDR3 nucleotides: TGCAGCGCCACGGCAGATACGCAGTATTTT. As protein: CSATADTQYF.